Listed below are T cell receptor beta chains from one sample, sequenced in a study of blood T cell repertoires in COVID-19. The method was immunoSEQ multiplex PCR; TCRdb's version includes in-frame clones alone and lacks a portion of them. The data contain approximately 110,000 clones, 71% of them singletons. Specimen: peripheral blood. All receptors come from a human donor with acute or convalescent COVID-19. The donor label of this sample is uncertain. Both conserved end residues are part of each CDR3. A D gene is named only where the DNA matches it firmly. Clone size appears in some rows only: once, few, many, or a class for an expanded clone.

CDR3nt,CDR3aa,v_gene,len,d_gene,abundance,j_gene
TGTGCCAGTAGTATTACTAGCGGACAAGAGACCCAGTACTTC,CASSITSGQETQYF,TRBV19,14,TRBD2,-,TRBJ2-5
TGTGCCAGCAGTAGGGGGTCTGAAGCTTTCTTT,CASSRGSEAFF,TRBV6-5,11,-,once,TRBJ1-1
TGTGCCAGCAGCCACGGGGGGGTGAACACTGAAGCTTTCTTT,CASSHGGVNTEAFF,TRBV3-1/TRBV3-2,14,-,few,TRBJ1-1
TGTGCCAGCTCACTGGCGGGGGGCGACTACAATGAGCAGTTCTTC,CASSLAGGDYNEQFF,TRBV18,15,TRBD2,-,TRBJ2-1
TGTGCCAGCAGACGCAGCTCTGGGGCCAACGTCCTGACTTTT,CASRRSSGANVLTF,TRBV6-5,14,-,-,TRBJ2-6
TGTGCCAGTAGTACCCCGACGACAGGGTCTCAGCCCCAGCATTTT,CASSTPTTGSQPQHF,TRBV19,15,TRBD1,-,TRBJ1-5
TGTGCCAGTAGTGAAGGGAGGACAGGGGTAGAGACCCAGTACTTC,CASSEGRTGVETQYF,TRBV19,15,TRBD1,-,TRBJ2-5
TGTGCCAGCAGTGAACAGGGGGAGACCTACGAGCAGTACTTC,CASSEQGETYEQYF,TRBV2,14,TRBD1,-,TRBJ2-7
TGTGCCAGCAGCTCTCTTCTTGAGACCCAGTACTTC,CASSSLLETQYF,TRBV28,12,-,-,TRBJ2-5
TGTGCCAGCAGCCAAGATGGGGCCACCAAGGCGGGCTACACCTTC,CASSQDGATKAGYTF,TRBV3-1/TRBV3-2,15,-,-,TRBJ1-2
TGTGCCAGCAGCCAAGAGGGGCCCTTGGTTGGTCCCAATGAGCAGTTCTTC,CASSQEGPLVGPNEQFF,TRBV4-2,17,-,-,TRBJ2-1
TGCAGTGCTTCCACAGGGGGCTACACCTTC,CSASTGGYTF,TRBV20-1,10,-,-,TRBJ1-2
TGTGCCAGCAGCCGCCTTCTAGCGGCAGATACGCAGTATTTT,CASSRLLAADTQYF,TRBV3-1/TRBV3-2,14,TRBD2,-,TRBJ2-3
TGCGCCAGCAGCCGACCCCTGAAAGGAGTCACTGAAGCTTTCTTT,CASSRPLKGVTEAFF,TRBV4-1,15,-,-,TRBJ1-1
TGTGCCAGCAGCCACGGGTACGGTAGCACAGATACGCAGTATTTT,CASSHGYGSTDTQYF,TRBV7-6,15,-,few,TRBJ2-3
TGCGCCAGCAGCTCGACAGGGGGCTCGGGCGGGGAGCTGTTTTTT,CASSSTGGSGGELFF,TRBV5-1,15,TRBD1,few,TRBJ2-2
TGTGCCAGCACTATGTCCGGAGATGTGAGTTCACCCCTCCACTTT,CASTMSGDVSSPLHF,TRBV28,15,-,-,TRBJ1-6
TGTGCCAGTCGTAAGAACACTGAAGCTTTCTTT,CASRKNTEAFF,TRBV12-3/TRBV12-4,11,-,once,TRBJ1-1
TGTGCCAGCTCACCCGGGGAGAGGGCCCTCGGTGGCTACACCTTC,CASSPGERALGGYTF,TRBV18,15,-,once,TRBJ1-2
TGTGCCAGCAGTTTATATTTGGCAGGGATTTCCTACGAGCAGTACTTC,CASSLYLAGISYEQYF,TRBV27,16,-,-,TRBJ2-7
TGTGCCAGCAGTGGTCAGGGTGGTTCACCCCTCCACTTT,CASSGQGGSPLHF,TRBV2,13,-,-,TRBJ1-6
TGTGCCAGCAGCGGCGGGACTAGCGGTCCACAAGAGACCCAGTACTTC,CASSGGTSGPQETQYF,TRBV9,16,TRBD2,few,TRBJ2-5
TGTGCCACCGGGCGGGGCCGCGGCTCCGGGGAGCTGTTTTTT,CATGRGRGSGELFF,TRBV24-1,14,-,-,TRBJ2-2
TGTGCCAGCTCTCCGGACAGGGGCTATGGCTACACCTTC,CASSPDRGYGYTF,TRBV18,13,TRBD1,-,TRBJ1-2
TGTGCCAGCCGGAGGCGCGGGGAGACAGATACGCAGTATTTT,CASRRRGETDTQYF,TRBV28,14,-,-,TRBJ2-3
TGTGCCAGCAGTGGTACCGGGACAGGGGGGAGCGGCTACACCTTC,CASSGTGTGGSGYTF,TRBV2,15,TRBD1,few,TRBJ1-2
TGTGCCAGAAGTGGGAATGAGCGGGCTTCCAGCACAGATACGCAGTATTTT,CARSGNERASSTDTQYF,TRBV5-3,17,-,-,TRBJ2-3
TGTGCCAGCAGCTTAGCCATCGGGGGACTGGGTGGCTACACCTTC,CASSLAIGGLGGYTF,TRBV7-8,15,-,-,TRBJ1-2
TGCGCCAGCAGCTTGGCACAGGACTACAATGAGCAGTTCTTC,CASSLAQDYNEQFF,TRBV5-1,14,-,-,TRBJ2-1
TGTGCCTGGAAAACGTCAGGGGGCAGTGGCTACACCTTC,CAWKTSGGSGYTF,TRBV30,13,TRBD1,-,TRBJ1-2
TGTGCCAGCATCCGGACAGGGGAGGACACTGAAGCTTTCTTT,CASIRTGEDTEAFF,TRBV2,14,TRBD1,few,TRBJ1-1
TGTGCCAGCAGCGCCCGACTGGGGGGGGATACGCAGTATTTT,CASSARLGGDTQYF,TRBV9,14,TRBD2,-,TRBJ2-3
TGTGCCAGCAGACGGGACAGGGGGAACACTGAAGCTTTCTTT,CASRRDRGNTEAFF,TRBV6-5,14,TRBD1,-,TRBJ1-1
TGCGCCAGCAGCTACCGGACAGGGGGGAACACTGAAGCTTTCTTT,CASSYRTGGNTEAFF,TRBV5-1,15,TRBD1,-,TRBJ1-1
TGTGCCAGCAGGGGTCAGGGAAATAGCAATCAGCCCCAGCATTTT,CASRGQGNSNQPQHF,TRBV2,15,-,-,TRBJ1-5
TGTGCCAGCAGTTTACCGGGACTCCTGGGAGCTTTCTTT,CASSLPGLLGAFF,TRBV28,13,-,-,TRBJ1-1
TGTGCCAGCAGTTTATTAGGGGTGAGGTTGTACTTC,CASSLLGVRLYF,TRBV27,12,-,-,TRBJ2-7
TGTGCCAGCAGCTTAGCGCCTAGGACAGGGGCCGGCTACACCTTC,CASSLAPRTGAGYTF,TRBV7-2,15,TRBD1,-,TRBJ1-2
TGCGCCAGCAGCCCCCGGTCGGCAGGCCAGGGCACAGATACGCAGTATTTT,CASSPRSAGQGTDTQYF,TRBV4-1,17,-,few,TRBJ2-3
TGCGCCAGCAGTCCCGCCGACAGGGAGTTTCAGCCCCAGCATTTT,CASSPADREFQPQHF,TRBV10-2,15,TRBD1,few,TRBJ1-5
TGCGCCAGCAGCTATGGGGGGAACAATCAGCCCCAGCATTTT,CASSYGGNNQPQHF,TRBV5-1,14,-,-,TRBJ1-5
TGTGCCATCCGGGACATGAGCTCCTACAATGAGCAGTTCTTC,CAIRDMSSYNEQFF,TRBV10-3,14,-,-,TRBJ2-1
TGCGCCAGCAGTGAGTCCGGCACCGGGGAGCTGTTTTTT,CASSESGTGELFF,TRBV10-2,13,-,-,TRBJ2-2
TGTGCCAGTAGTCCTTTTGGGGAGAAAGGCACAGATACGCAGTATTTT,CASSPFGEKGTDTQYF,TRBV19,16,-,-,TRBJ2-3
TGTGCCAGCAGCTTAGGGCTAGCGGGGGGCGAGACCCAGTACTTC,CASSLGLAGGETQYF,TRBV11-2,15,TRBD2,-,TRBJ2-5
TGTGCCAGCAGCTTATTAGCAGGGCAAACCGGGGAGCTGTTTTTT,CASSLLAGQTGELFF,TRBV11-2,15,-,-,TRBJ2-2
TGTGCCAGCAGCTTTAGGGGCGGGACAGCGATGAACACTGAAGCTTTCTTT,CASSFRGGTAMNTEAFF,TRBV7-8,17,TRBD1,-,TRBJ1-1
TGCGCCAGCAGCCAAGATGGGAGGACATCCTACAATGAGCAGTTCTTC,CASSQDGRTSYNEQFF,TRBV4-1,16,-,once,TRBJ2-1
TGTGCCAGCAGTTTATGGCGGGGCGCCGGTCAGCCCCAGCATTTT,CASSLWRGAGQPQHF,TRBV27,15,-,-,TRBJ1-5
TGTGCCAGCAGCCTAGGGAGCGGGGAGCTGTTTTTT,CASSLGSGELFF,TRBV12-3/TRBV12-4,12,-,-,TRBJ2-2
TGTGCCAGCGGGGGGGCAGAGACCCAGTACTTC,CASGGAETQYF,TRBV2,11,-,once,TRBJ2-5
TGCGCCAGCAGCCTTTCCCCGACACAAAAAGAGACCCAGTACTTC,CASSLSPTQKETQYF,TRBV4-1,15,-,-,TRBJ2-5
TGTGCCAGCAGCTTGGCCGGACACTATCAGCCCCAGCATTTT,CASSLAGHYQPQHF,TRBV5-5,14,-,many,TRBJ1-5
TGTGCCAGTAGTATAGTAGCGGGATCCGAGCAGTACTTC,CASSIVAGSEQYF,TRBV19,13,TRBD2,few,TRBJ2-7
TGTGCCAGCAGCCAGGGGACGGGACAATATAGCAATCAGCCCCAGCATTTT,CASSQGTGQYSNQPQHF,TRBV3-1/TRBV3-2,17,-,-,TRBJ1-5
TGTGCCAGCATTTCCCGGGACTGGAACACTGAAGCTTTCTTT,CASISRDWNTEAFF,TRBV21-1,14,-,-,TRBJ1-1
TGTGCCAGTACCTCCCCGGCAAAAAGGACAATGAACTATGGCTACACCTTC,CASTSPAKRTMNYGYTF,TRBV19,17,-,few,TRBJ1-2